The T cell receptor (beta chain) under discussion was sequenced for a study of blood T cell repertoires in COVID-19 (dated by TCRdb to 2018 to 2020). In terms of the full investigation: Collaborator samples came from the United States, Italy and Spain and covered acute and convalescent phases of COVID-19. The material from the prospective study consisted of cDNA or gDNA derived from T cells, B-cell-depleted T cells, or PBMCs. The dataset comprised deeply sampled blood TCRbeta repertoires from subjects exposed to, actively infected with, or recovered from COVID-19. The repertoires were made available in a free public database intended to serve as a resource for research on the immune response to SARS-CoV-2. The samples were drawn from the first 160 participants of the ongoing ImmuneRACE study and from 950 to 1,500 subjects provided by 6 global collaborators. The sample metadata nearly always contained a de-identified subject ID, COVID-19 status, age in years and sex. Where available, HLA class I and class II types were obtained from metadata supplied by the sample provider rather than from assay-based typing. General study outcomes and caveats: The amount of clinical and demographic metadata varied by source and participant and was provided uncurated.

TCRbeta CDR3 regions were amplified from genomic DNA using the immunoSEQ Assay, a bias-controlled multiplex PCR. The original pipeline was this. Within the assay, amplification of reference gene primers was used to estimate how many nucleated cells each sample contained. To quantify the absolute abundance of each unique TCRbeta CDR3 rearrangement, sequence reads were collapsed and filtered. For each sample, productive Simpson clonality was calculated by taking the square root of Simpson's diversity index across productive rearrangements. The immuneACCESS repertoire file appears here via TCRdb, limited to in-frame rearrangements. These files lack a portion of the clones; in checked studies, under half of the deficit traces to unresolved V genes, and the cause of the others is not known. V, J and clone size reflect that table, while D and trimming were determined from the DNA. In this sample the table shows under 100,000 clones, over 70% of which occur a single time. Around a quarter of the sample is held by the ten biggest clonotypes.

Taken from the germline V gene, the CDR1 and CDR2 loops are MDHEN and SYDVKM. V and J lose 6 bases and 2 bases, and a span of 10 bases separates them. The CDR3 spans 14 residues, from the cysteine through the phenylalanine. The sequence is cut down to CDR3 DNA, 42 bases in frame from base 1. For this clone: Its binding antigen is unknown. No much larger clone exists at a distance of one base, and base qualities are not known.

The collaborating institutions used their own protocols to collect whole blood in K2EDTA tubes. For TCRbeta analysis, collaborator samples were shipped as frozen whole blood, as isolated PBMCs, or as DNA extracted from either sample type. The clonotype originates from an elderly man with active or convalescent COVID-19. The sequenced sample was peripheral blood. Recombination joined TRBV28 with TRBJ2-2; a tentative D match to TRBD1 spans 5 bases. The CDR3 protein: CASRQGVNTGELFF. Here is the DNA: TGTGCCAGCAGGCAGGGTGTTAACACCGGGGAGCTGTTTTTT.